Below are 32 T cell receptor beta chains sequenced from a single sample in a study of metastatic and nonmetastatic thyroid tumors. All patients were treatment-naive before thyroid surgery. Using MiXCR, TCRdb reanalyzed the PCR reads. The sample lists about 48,000 clones, about 20% seen once, with approximately 3.9% in the top ten. Material for sequencing was blood. The source of these receptors is a male donor with papillary thyroid cancer or a benign thyroid nodule (not recorded which). Some clones in this sample may be carry-over from other donors' samples.

The rearrangement joins TRBV7-9 to TRBJ1-1; D is uncertain. Trimming pared 3 bases from V and 7 bases from J, leaving 12 bases between. This CDR3 has 13 amino acids. The germline V gene has CDR1 SEHNR and CDR2 FQNEAQ (reference sequence). For the CDR3, the DNA is TGTGCCAGCAGCTTTGGGCAATACAATGAAGCTTTCTTT. Translation gives CASSFGQYNEAFF.

This clone was seen only a few times. The V call is TRBV6-1, the J call TRBJ1-2; perhaps TRBD1 as D (6 bases). Trimming shortened V by 5 bases and J by 8 bases, and 18 bases separated the two germline ends. The CDR3 loop spans 14 amino acids. Germline assignment: CDR1 MNHNS and CDR2 SASEGT. The CDR3 loop reads CASSSPSRGGGYTF. In DNA form, the CDR3 reads TGTGCCAGCAGTTCCCCGTCCAGGGGTGGCGGCTACACCTTC.

This clone has a count of ten or more. This rearrangement joins TRBV6-4 to TRBJ2-1; D remains unclear. From germline, CDR1 is MRHNA and CDR2 SNTAGT. CDR3 size: 12 residues. V was pared by 2 bases and J by 6 bases, with 5 bases between. The CDR3 region is CASSDPPNEQFF. The DNA of the CDR3 is TGTGCCAGCAGTGACCCCCCCAATGAGCAGTTCTTC.

The chain carries TRBV12-3 or TRBV12-4 and TRBJ1-5; 7 bases map to TRBD1. Trimming removed 5 bases from V and 1 base from J; junction bases left unmatched: 8. The CDR3 length is 16 residues. CDR3 amino acids: CASSDSWDRSNQPQHF. CDR3 nucleotide sequence: TGTGCCAGCAGTGATTCTTGGGACAGAAGCAATCAGCCCCAGCATTTT.

This clone was recorded at least ten times. V and J are TRBV5-1 and TRBJ1-5, with D perhaps TRBD1 (5 bases). V was trimmed by 2 bases and J by 5 bases, leaving 14 bases between them. Germline V gives CDR1 SGHRS, CDR2 YFSETQ. The CDR3 sequence is 15 residues long. Here the CDR3 DNA reads TGCGCCAGCAGCTTCGAGGGGCGAGGGGATCAGCCCCAGCATTTT. Translation: CASSFEGRGDQPQHF.

In the case of this clone: A much larger clone lies one base from this, so it may be a read error. As DNA, the CDR3 is TGTGCCAGCAGTTACTCGAGCAGTAGTGGCTACACCTTC. It translates to CASSYSSSSGYTF. J is TRBJ1-2 and V is TRBV6-2 or TRBV6-3; D unresolved. The germline V gene has CDR1 MNHEY and CDR2 SVGEGT. The CDR3 covers 13 residues. V lost 0 bases and J lost 7, with 9 bases in between.

V is TRBV20-1 and J is TRBJ2-5; TRBD2 is a possible D gene (7 bases). This CDR3 has 15 amino acids. Trimming pared 5 bases from V and 7 bases from J, leaving 23 bases between. CDR1 is DFQATT, CDR2 SNEGSKA, per germline (reference sequence). This CDR3 reads CSAGREWGGQGTQYF. The CDR3 DNA sequence: TGCAGTGCTGGGCGGGAGTGGGGGGGCCAGGGGACCCAGTACTTC.

In its sample, this clone was seen many times. J is TRBJ2-2 and V is TRBV20-1; D possibly corresponds to TRBD2 (5 bases). The germline V and J ends were trimmed by 3 bases and 1 base, with 6 bases remaining between them. The CDR3 is 13 amino acids. Germline CDR1 and CDR2: DFQATT and SNEGSKA (reference sequence). The CDR3 spells CSARDLNTGELFF. CDR3 DNA sequence: TGCAGTGCTAGGGACTTGAACACCGGGGAGCTGTTTTTT.

The chain employs TRBV30 and TRBJ1-3; D is ambiguous. CDR3 length: 12 residues. V gave up 1 base and J gave up 1 base, with 2 bases separating them. Looked up from germline, CDR1 is GTSNPN and CDR2 is SVGIG (reference sequence). The CDR3 sequence: CAWSGSGNTIYF. The CDR3 DNA reads as TGTGCCTGGAGTGGATCTGGAAACACCATATATTTT.

This clone was detected many times. The rearrangement uses TRBV19 and TRBJ1-5; weak D call: TRBD1 (5 bases). Trimming shortened V by 3 bases and J by 7 bases, and 13 bases separated the two germline ends. CDR3 length: 14 amino acids. Germline-derived CDR1 and CDR2 are LNHDA and SQIVND (reference sequence). The CDR3 here is CASSMNPGGQPQHF. The CDR3, as DNA: TGTGCCAGTAGTATGAATCCTGGGGGACAGCCCCAGCATTTT. Together with reference TRBV19 and TRBJ1-5, the CDR3 gives the full variable domain: DGGITQSPKYLFRKEGQNVTLSCEQNLNHDAMYWYRQDPGQGLRLIYYSQIVNDFQKGDIAEGYSVSREKKESFPLTVTSAQKNPTAFYLCASSMNPGGQPQHFGDGTRLSIL.

The chain has TRBV9 and TRBJ2-3; no reliable D call. Trimming took 5 bases from V and 3 from J, leaving 7 bases between them. The CDR3 has 12 amino acids. CDR1 is SGDLS, CDR2 YYNGEE, per germline. This CDR3 reads CASRGLTDTQYF. The DNA for the CDR3 is TGTGCCAGCAGGGGGTTGACAGATACGCAGTATTTT.

The sample holds many counts of this clone. The chain's CDR3 is CASSRNGPEAFF. The CDR3 DNA sequence: TGTGCCAGCAGCCGGAACGGCCCTGAAGCTTTCTTT. This sequence joins TRBV12-3 or TRBV12-4 and TRBJ1-1; no firm D call. The CDR3 runs to 12 residues. Trimming removed 6 bases from V and 6 bases from J, with 11 bases in between.

This clone appeared many times. The chain uses TRBV9 and TRBJ2-3; 10 bases line up with TRBD2. The CDR3 has 15 residues. CDR1 is SGDLS, CDR2 YYNGEE, per germline. Trimming removed 2 bases from V and 4 bases from J; junction bases left unmatched: 4. The DNA of the CDR3 is TGTGCCAGCAGCGTTAGCGGGGGGCCGGCAGATACGCAGTATTTT. Its translation is CASSVSGGPADTQYF.

The chain joins TRBV6-1 to TRBJ2-7; tentatively, D is TRBD1 or TRBD2 (7 bases each). CDR3 length: 14 residues. V was clipped by 10 bases and J by 0 bases, with 16 bases between them. Germline V gene lookup returns CDR1 MNHNS and CDR2 SASEGT. CDR3 bases: TGTGCCAACTCCAGGGGGGGGAGCTCCTACGAGCAGTACTTC. Protein product: CANSRGGSSYEQYF.

This clone was counted ten times or more. The CDR3 loop is CASSQEQEFGGGLRGSRETQYF. CDR3 DNA sequence: TGTGCCAGCAGCCAAGAGCAGGAATTCGGCGGGGGGCTCCGAGGGTCAAGAGAGACCCAGTACTTC. This rearrangement joins TRBV3-1 to TRBJ2-5, with TRBD2 matching over 8 bases. V lost 0 bases, J lost 4 bases, and 25 bases stayed unmatched. This CDR3 has 22 residues. Germline CDR1 is LGHDT and CDR2 is YNNKEL (reference sequence).

This clone was picked up a small number of times. This chain uses TRBV5-4 with TRBJ2-3; 11 nucleotides line up with TRBD2. Germline-derived CDR1 and CDR2 are SGHNT and YYREEE (reference sequence). The CDR3 consists of 16 residues. J was trimmed by 5 bases and V by 2 bases; bases with no gene match: 7. CDR3 coding DNA: TGTGCCAGCAGCTTACAACTAGCGGGAGAGAGAGATACGCAGTATTTT. Translating it yields CASSLQLAGERDTQYF.

This rearrangement joins TRBV11-2 to TRBJ2-5, with D maybe TRBD1 (6 bases). Trimming cost V 1 base and J 10 bases, with 16 bases left between them. The V gene's germline CDR1 is SGHAT and CDR2 FQNNGV. The CDR3 is 14 amino acids. CDR3 sequence reads: CASSLAGAWVGQYF. CDR3 DNA sequence: TGTGCCAGCAGCTTAGCAGGGGCTTGGGTTGGCCAGTACTTC.

This clone was observed at least ten times. J is TRBJ1-2 and V is TRBV2, with TRBD1 matching over 8 bases. CDR3 length: 11 residues. V was clipped by 6 bases and J by 12 bases; unmatched bases: 6. Germline V gene lookup returns CDR1 SNHLY and CDR2 FYNNEI. CDR3 nucleotide sequence: TGTGCCAGCAGGGAGACAGGGGCGAACACCTTC. Its protein is CASRETGANTF.

This clone was counted at least ten times. The J gene is TRBJ1-1, the V gene TRBV20-1; D is possibly TRBD1 (5 bases). Germline V lookup: CDR1 DFQATT, CDR2 SNEGSKA (reference sequence). V lost 3 bases and J lost 5, with 13 bases in between. The CDR3 runs to 13 residues. CDR3 loop: CSARAPRDTEAFF. CDR3 DNA sequence: TGCAGTGCTAGGGCCCCCAGGGATACTGAAGCTTTCTTT.

The genes are TRBV6-5 and TRBJ1-1, with 7 nucleotides matching TRBD1. With 2 bases clipped from V and 5 bases from J, the junction kept 8 bases outside the gene matches. CDR1 and CDR2 (germline): MNHEY, SVGAGI. The CDR3 spans 15 residues. The CDR3, as DNA: TGTGCCAGCAGTTACGACAGGGAGTGGGGGACTGAAGCTTTCTTT. As protein: CASSYDREWGTEAFF.

This clone was counted ten times or more. The chain has TRBV12-3 or TRBV12-4 and TRBJ2-2, with 7 positions matching TRBD1. Trimming took 7 bases from V and 7 from J; bases not matched to a gene: 12. This CDR3 comprises 15 residues. CDR3 nucleotides: TGTGCCAGCACCACTGAGAGGGGGCAGGTCGGGGAGCTGTTTTTT. This codes for CASTTERGQVGELFF.

This clone was observed at least ten times. V gene TRBV10-1 combines with J gene TRBJ1-6, with 8 bases lining up with TRBD1. CDR1 is WNHNN and CDR2 is SYGVQD in the germline V gene (reference sequence). The CDR3 loop spans 14 amino acids. V shed 3 bases, J shed 6 bases, and the junction held 1 base outside the gene matches. The CDR3 DNA sequence: TGCGCCAGCAGTGACGGACAGGGTAATTCACCCCTCCACTTT. Its translation is CASSDGQGNSPLHF.

A word on this clone: Likely a read error: the CDR3 ends without its conserved phenylalanine or tryptophan. No DNA is shown, since the ends of the CDR3 on it are uncertain; the CDR3 is the one TCRdb lists. This chain connects TRBV5-1 to TRBJ2-6. The CDR3 is made up of 8 amino acids, end residues included. Germline loops: CDR1 SGHRS, CDR2 YFSETQ. The CDR3 reads CASSWGTS.

This clone occurred many times. The V and J genes are TRBV27 and TRBJ2-2, with TRBD1 matching 7 bases. V shed 3 bases, J shed 7 bases, and the junction held 8 bases outside the gene matches. CDR1 is MNHEY and CDR2 is SMNVEV in the germline V gene (reference sequence). This CDR3 has 15 residues. The CDR3 spells CASSFFDRAGGELFF. CDR3 coding DNA: TGTGCCAGCAGTTTTTTTGACAGGGCTGGCGGGGAGCTGTTTTTT.

Turning to this clone: This may be a read error: a much more frequent sequence differs by one nucleotide. The gene calls are TRBV5-4 and TRBJ2-1; TRBD2 agrees at 10 bases. After removal of 4 bases from V and 9 bases from J, the junction contained 7 bases not matched to a gene. The germline V gene encodes CDR1 SGHNT and CDR2 YYREEE (reference sequence). The CDR3 covers 14 residues. The CDR3 DNA is TGTGCCAGCAGCGGCCGACTAGCGGGCAGTGAGCAGTTCTTC. It yields the protein CASSGRLAGSEQFF.

The chain joins TRBV20-1 to TRBJ1-6; D gene uncertain. Per the germline V gene, CDR1 is DFQATT and CDR2 is SNEGSKA (reference sequence). This CDR3 spans 14 amino acids. The V and J ends lost 0 bases and 9 bases respectively, with 12 bases between them. CDR3 amino acids: CSAREGKESSPLHF. CDR3 bases: TGCAGTGCTAGAGAAGGGAAGGAGAGTTCACCCCTCCACTTT.

Concerning this clone itself: A much more abundant neighbour one base away suggests this may be a read error. The chain combines TRBV20-1 with TRBJ2-7; 7 bases fit TRBD2. The germline V gene has CDR1 DFQATT and CDR2 SNEGSKA (reference sequence). The CDR3 is 18 residues long. This chain's CDR3 is CSARSGRGPQTKHYEHNF. The CDR3 DNA reads TGCAGTGCTAGATCGGGGAGGGGACCCCAAACTAAACACTACGAGCATAACTTC.

This sequence joins TRBV5-5 and TRBJ1-5, with a weak D call TRBD1 (5 bases). CDR3 length equals 13 residues. CDR1 and CDR2 (germline): SGHKS, YYEKEE (reference sequence). V shed 4 bases and J shed 5 bases, with 10 bases lying between them. CDR3 sequence (DNA): TGTGCCAGCAGCCCCGACAGCTATCAGCCCCAGCATTTT. It yields the protein CASSPDSYQPQHF.

This clone was found many times. The chain's CDR3 is CASSLGENEQFF. The CDR3 coding sequence is TGTGCCAGCAGCTTGGGAGAGAATGAGCAGTTCTTC. The chain couples TRBV7-8 to TRBJ2-1, with D maybe TRBD2 (5 bases). Trimming stripped 3 bases from V and 7 bases from J, with 7 bases between. The CDR3 runs to 12 residues. Germline V CDR1 and CDR2: SGHVS, FQNEAQ.

There are many counts of this clone. The V and J genes are TRBV24-1 and TRBJ2-1; D unresolved. CDR1 and CDR2 from the germline V gene are KGHDR and SFDVKD. The length of the CDR3 is 14 residues. The V gene lost 6 bases and the J gene lost 9 bases, with 17 bases spanning the gap. The CDR3: CATSSRDPQPEQFF. CDR3 DNA sequence: TGTGCCACCAGTAGTAGAGACCCCCAACCTGAGCAGTTCTTC.

The table lists this clone with many counts. V and J are TRBV5-1 and TRBJ1-1, with D unresolved. The CDR3 contains 12 residues. From germline, CDR1 is SGHRS and CDR2 YFSETQ. Trimming cost V 5 bases and J 3 bases, with 8 bases left between them. CDR3 nucleotides: TGCGCCAGCAGAAAGACGGACACTGAAGCTTTCTTT. Translated: CASRKTDTEAFF.

This clone was observed a handful of times. A much larger clone differs by one base, so this may be a read error. The rearrangement links TRBV27 to TRBJ2-1; 11 positions agree with TRBD2. CDR3 length: 16 amino acids. CDR1 and CDR2 from the germline V gene are MNHEY and SMNVEV (reference sequence). CDR3 DNA: TGTGCCAGCATTTTAGTAGCGGGAGGGCCGTGGAATGAGCAGTTCTTC. Its translation is CASILVAGGPWNEQFF.